This TCR beta chain derives from a study of cytomegalovirus exposure and HLA in healthy donors. Study-wide points: It has been reported that TCR beta sequences accurately predicted the HLA-A and HLA-B alleles of most subjects. The study recorded over 150 TCR beta chains that were cytomegalovirus-associated. TCR beta V- and J-gene trimming, according to a later analysis, was linked to a missense DCLRE1C variant.

PCR involved 60 Vbeta and 13 Jbeta primers. The method was immunoSEQ multiplex PCR; TCRdb's version includes in-frame clones alone and lacks a portion of them. The top ten clones hold less than 2% of a sample with some 130,000 clones, around three quarters of them seen once. Germline assignment: CDR1 LNHDA and CDR2 SQIVND (reference sequence). The length of the CDR3 is 15 residues. The ends were cut back, 3 bases at V and 9 bases at J, with 18 bases in the middle. About this clone: Its target is unknown.

Material for sequencing was PBMCs. This TCR was sampled from a woman aged 45-65 years in good health and CMV-seronegative. The rearrangement uses TRBV19 and TRBJ2-1; perhaps TRBD1 as D (6 bases). As DNA, the CDR3 is TGTGCCAGTAGTATCTCTCCGGTCAGCAGGGGTGAGCAGTTCTTC. This encodes CASSISPVSRGEQFF.